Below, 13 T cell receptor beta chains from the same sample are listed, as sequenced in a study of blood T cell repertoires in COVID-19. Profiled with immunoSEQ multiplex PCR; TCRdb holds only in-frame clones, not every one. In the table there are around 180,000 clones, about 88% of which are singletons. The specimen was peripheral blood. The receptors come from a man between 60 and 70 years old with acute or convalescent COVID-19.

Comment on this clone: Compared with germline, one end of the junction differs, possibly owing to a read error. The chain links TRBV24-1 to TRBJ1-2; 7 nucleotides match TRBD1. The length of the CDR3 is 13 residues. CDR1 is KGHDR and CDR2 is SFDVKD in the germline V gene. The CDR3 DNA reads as TGTGCCACCAGTGATACTCGACAGGGTCAACGCCACTTC. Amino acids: CATSDTRQGQRHF.

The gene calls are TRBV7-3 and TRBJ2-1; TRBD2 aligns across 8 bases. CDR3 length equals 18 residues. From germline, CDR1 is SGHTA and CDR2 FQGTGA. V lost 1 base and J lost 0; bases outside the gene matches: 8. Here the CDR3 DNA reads TGTGCCAGCAGCTTAATACGCGGGAGGATGAGCTCCTACAATGAGCAGTTCTTC. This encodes CASSLIRGRMSSYNEQFF. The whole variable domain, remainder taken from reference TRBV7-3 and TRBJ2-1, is GAGVSQTPSNKVTEKGKYVELRCDPISGHTALYWYRQSLGQGPEFLIYFQGTGAADDSGLPNDRFFAVRPEGSVSTLKIQRTERGDSAVYLCASSLIRGRMSSYNEQFFGPGTRLTVL.

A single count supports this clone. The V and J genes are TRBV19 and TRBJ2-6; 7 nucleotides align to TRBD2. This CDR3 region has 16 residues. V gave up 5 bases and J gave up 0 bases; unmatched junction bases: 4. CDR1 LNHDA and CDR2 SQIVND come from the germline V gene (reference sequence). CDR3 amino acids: CASSGRGFSGANVLTF. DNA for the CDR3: TGTGCCAGTAGTGGGAGGGGTTTCTCTGGGGCCAACGTCCTGACTTTC.

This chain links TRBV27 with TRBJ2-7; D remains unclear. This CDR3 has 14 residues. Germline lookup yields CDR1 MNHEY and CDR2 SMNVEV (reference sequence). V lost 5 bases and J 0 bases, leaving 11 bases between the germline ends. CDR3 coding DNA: TGTGCCAGCAGTCCGGGTATGAGCTCCTACGAGCAGTACGTC. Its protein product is CASSPGMSSYEQYV.

CDR3 protein: CASSARDRGGYNEQFF. CDR3 bases: TGTGCCAGCAGCGCCCGGGACAGGGGTGGTTACAATGAGCAGTTCTTC. V usage is TRBV5-4 and J usage is TRBJ2-1; 10 positions agree with TRBD1. J lost 4 bases, V lost 4 bases, and 8 bases had no gene match. Looked up from germline, CDR1 is SGHNT and CDR2 is YYREEE (reference sequence). The CDR3 length is 16 residues.

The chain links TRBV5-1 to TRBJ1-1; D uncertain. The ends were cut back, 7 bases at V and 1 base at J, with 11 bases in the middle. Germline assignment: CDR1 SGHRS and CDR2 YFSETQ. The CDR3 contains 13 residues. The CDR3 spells CASRRPGNTEAFF. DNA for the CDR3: TGCGCCAGCCGACGCCCAGGGAACACTGAAGCTTTCTTT.

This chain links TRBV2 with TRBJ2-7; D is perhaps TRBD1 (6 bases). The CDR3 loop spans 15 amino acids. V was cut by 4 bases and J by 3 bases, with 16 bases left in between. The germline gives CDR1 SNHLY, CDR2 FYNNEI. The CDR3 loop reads CASSVGGQGSYEQYF. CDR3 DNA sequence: TGTGCCAGCAGTGTAGGGGGTCAGGGGAGCTACGAGCAGTACTTC.

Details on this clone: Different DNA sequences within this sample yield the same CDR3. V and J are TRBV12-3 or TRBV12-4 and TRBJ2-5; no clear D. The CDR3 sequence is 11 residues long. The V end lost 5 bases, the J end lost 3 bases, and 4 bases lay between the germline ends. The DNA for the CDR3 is TGTGCCAGCAGTCCCAAAGAGACCCAGTACTTC. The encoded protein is CASSPKETQYF.

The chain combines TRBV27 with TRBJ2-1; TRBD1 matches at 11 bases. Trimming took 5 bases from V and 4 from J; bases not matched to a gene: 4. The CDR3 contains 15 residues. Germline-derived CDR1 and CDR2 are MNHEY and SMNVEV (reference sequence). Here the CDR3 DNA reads TGTGCCAGCAGTGCCGGGACAGGGGGTTACAATGAGCAGTTCTTC. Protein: CASSAGTGGYNEQFF.

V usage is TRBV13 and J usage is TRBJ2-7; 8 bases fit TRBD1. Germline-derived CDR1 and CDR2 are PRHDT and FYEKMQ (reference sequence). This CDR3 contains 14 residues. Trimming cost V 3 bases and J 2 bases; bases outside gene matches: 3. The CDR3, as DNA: TGTGCCAGCAGCTTGGGACAGGCAGCCTACGAGCAGTACGTC. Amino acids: CASSLGQAAYEQYV.

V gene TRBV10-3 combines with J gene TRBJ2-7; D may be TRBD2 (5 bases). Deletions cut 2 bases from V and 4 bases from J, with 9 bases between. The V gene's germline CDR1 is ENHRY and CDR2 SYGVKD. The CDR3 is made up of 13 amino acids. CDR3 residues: CAISEGSGYEQYV. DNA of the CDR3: TGTGCCATCAGTGAGGGCAGCGGTTACGAGCAGTACGTC.

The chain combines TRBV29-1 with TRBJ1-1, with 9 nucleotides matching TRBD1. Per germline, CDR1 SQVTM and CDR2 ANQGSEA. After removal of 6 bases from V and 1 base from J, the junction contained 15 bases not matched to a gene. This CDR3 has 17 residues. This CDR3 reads CSVVGQGSVSGNTEAFF. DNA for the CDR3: TGCAGCGTCGTCGGACAGGGGTCCGTATCAGGGAACACTGAAGCTTTCTTT.

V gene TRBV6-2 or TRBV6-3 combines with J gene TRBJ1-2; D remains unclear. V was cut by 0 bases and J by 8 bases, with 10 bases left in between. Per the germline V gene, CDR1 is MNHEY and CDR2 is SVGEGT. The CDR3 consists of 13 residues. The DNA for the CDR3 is TGTGCCAGCAGTTACTCGAGGGTAGTGGGCTACACCTTC. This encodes CASSYSRVVGYTF.